This record covers a single T cell receptor (beta chain). Its antigen is unidentified. The method was immunoSEQ multiplex PCR; TCRdb's version includes in-frame clones alone and lacks a portion of them. This repertoire shows some 22,000 clones, 70% to 90% found once; its top ten account for approximately 17%. The TCR-sequenced patients were three responders to pembrolizumab. The data are from a study of PD-1 blockade in mismatch repair-deficient tumors. The wider study: Patients had around 11 mismatch repair-deficient cancer types and were previously treated and progressing. Findings of the study overall: Tumor-resident clones, often undetectable pretreatment in blood, expanded then contracted after pembrolizumab.

This CDR3 is built from 17 residues. CDR1 and CDR2 (germline): SEHNR, FQNEAQ (reference sequence). Trimming shortened V by 0 bases and J by 0 bases, and 14 bases separated the two germline ends. This material consisted of peripheral blood, taken 2 weeks after starting pembrolizumab. This sequence originates from an adult with mismatch repair-deficient cancer. The chain carries TRBV7-9 and TRBJ1-1; D is unresolved. CDR3 coding DNA: TGTGCCAGCAGCTTAGCGCCCGGACCGGCCTTGAACACTGAAGCTTTCTTT. Amino acids: CASSLAPGPALNTEAFF.